This T cell receptor beta chain was recovered during a study of blood T cells in healthy people across ages. Findings of the study overall: Per-million-T-cell TCR beta diversity fell roughly linearly with age.

Each of the donors had about 9.9 milliliters of peripheral blood drawn into EDTA-treated Vacutainer tubes. With regard to this clonotype: The antigen remains unidentified.

Alongside a J-beta primer mix, a sample-barcoded 5' primer served in a second PCR lasting about 7 to 11 cycles. Every sample produced at least 2.5 million CDR3-containing paired-end reads. TCRdb reprocessed the 5' RACE reads with MiXCR, giving one entry per CDR3 protein. Here the sample spans under 850,000 distinct CDR3 sequences, approximately 35% being singletons. The clonotype comes from a man younger than 35 in good health. Source material: blood.

The DNA for the CDR3 is TGCAGCGGAGGACAGGGGGTGACTGAAGCTTTCTTT. This gives the protein CSGGQGVTEAFF. J is TRBJ1-1 and V is TRBV29-1; 10 bases map to TRBD1. J gave up 5 bases and V 7 bases, and 4 bases lay outside the gene matches. Germline V gives CDR1 SQVTM, CDR2 ANQGSEA. The CDR3 sequence is 12 residues long.